A single sample gave rise to the 26 T cell receptor beta chains below, sequenced in a study of OX40 agonist ivuxolimab in advanced cancers. TCRdb's copy holds only in-frame clones and misses some; the assay was immunoSEQ multiplex PCR. The sample has 50,000 or so clones; around 86% are singletons. Sequencing used CD4+ or CD8+ T cells sorted from blood, obtained in a trial of the OX40 agonist ivuxolimab. The source of these receptors is an adult with an advanced solid tumor such as melanoma, head and neck, liver or kidney cancer.

This clone was seen many times. The J gene is TRBJ1-1, the V gene TRBV2; D may be TRBD1 (6 bases). Germline V gene sequence: CDR1 SNHLY, CDR2 FYNNEI. The CDR3 is 17 amino acids. V lost 5 bases to trimming and J lost 0 bases, with 19 bases between them. The chain's CDR3 is CASSFSGAVRMNTEAFF. As DNA, the CDR3 is TGTGCCAGCAGTTTCTCAGGGGCAGTACGAATGAACACTGAAGCTTTCTTT.

This clone appeared a single time. The rearrangement links TRBV13 to TRBJ1-1, with D tentatively TRBD1 (5 bases). The CDR3 contains 14 residues. Germline CDR1 PRHDT, CDR2 FYEKMQ (reference sequence). V lost 5 bases to trimming and J lost 3 bases, with 13 bases between them. CDR3 nucleotides: TGTGCCAGCAGCCCCCGGGGCGCCTACACTGAAGCTTTCTTT. Translated, it gives CASSPRGAYTEAFF. Full variable domain (outside the CDR3, taken from reference TRBV13 and TRBJ1-1): AAGVIQSPRHLIKEKRETATLKCYPIPRHDTVYWYQQGPGQDPQFLISFYEKMQSDKGSIPDRFSAQQFSDYHSELNMSSLELGDSALYFCASSPRGAYTEAFFGQGTRLTVV.

This clone appeared once. The CDR3 nucleotides read TGTGCCAGCAGTTTACAGGGATCTGAAGCTTTCTTT. It specifies CASSLQGSEAFF. The chain couples TRBV27 to TRBJ1-1; perhaps TRBD1 as D (5 bases). V shed 2 bases and J shed 6 bases, with 7 bases lying between them. Germline CDR1 reads MNHEY; CDR2 reads SMNVEV (reference sequence). The CDR3 sequence is 12 residues long.

This clone has more than one count but fewer than ten. This chain joins TRBV11-2 and TRBJ2-7, with D possibly called TRBD1 or TRBD2 (5 bases each). The germline V gene encodes CDR1 SGHAT and CDR2 FQNNGV. CDR3 length: 15 amino acids. V was pared by 5 bases and J by 2 bases, with 16 bases between. The CDR3 nucleotides read TGTGCCAGCAGCGAACTCGGGGCAGTAGCCTACGAGCAGTACTTC. Translation gives CASSELGAVAYEQYF. The entire variable domain, with the rest obtained from reference TRBV11-2 and TRBJ2-7, is as follows: EAGVAQSPRYKIIEKRQSVAFWCNPISGHATLYWYQQILGQGPKLLIQFQNNGVVDDSQLPKDRFSAERLKGVDSTLKIQPAKLEDSAVYLCASSELGAVAYEQYFGPGTRLTVT.

CDR3 residues: CASGPQGSPLHF. As DNA, the CDR3 is TGTGCCAGCGGACCCCAGGGCTCACCCCTCCACTTT. V is TRBV5-8 and J is TRBJ1-6, with D possibly TRBD1 on 5 matching bases. The V gene's germline CDR1 is SGHTS and CDR2 YDEGEE. The length of the CDR3 is 12 residues. Between the trimmed V and J ends, which lost 7 bases and 10 bases, there was a span of 12 bases.

The rearrangement joins TRBV4-1 to TRBJ1-6; D call uncertain. V was trimmed by 3 bases and J by 0 bases, leaving 6 bases between them. CDR3 length equals 15 residues. Germline V gene lookup returns CDR1 MGHRA and CDR2 YSYEKL. The DNA for the CDR3 is TGCGCCAGCAGCCAGGAGAGCTCCTATAATTCACCCCTCCACTTT. It codes for CASSQESSYNSPLHF.

The rearrangement uses TRBV5-6 and TRBJ2-6, with D perhaps assigned TRBD1 or TRBD2 (5 bases each). The CDR3 extends over 16 amino acids. The V gene lost 4 bases and the J gene lost 1 base, with 12 bases spanning the gap. Germline CDR1 and CDR2: SGHDT and YYEEEE. The CDR3: CASSLRDVSGANVLTF. The CDR3 coding sequence is TGTGCCAGCAGCCTGAGGGACGTATCTGGGGCCAACGTCCTGACTTTC.

V gene TRBV27 combines with J gene TRBJ1-5; unclear D gene. V lost 5 bases to trimming and J lost 3 bases, with 8 bases between them. The length of the CDR3 is 13 residues. The germline V gene encodes CDR1 MNHEY and CDR2 SMNVEV (reference sequence). The CDR3 reads CASSPYPNQPQHF. CDR3 nucleotide sequence: TGTGCCAGCAGTCCCTACCCCAATCAGCCCCAGCATTTT.

V and J are TRBV5-4 and TRBJ2-2; D is uncertain. From germline, CDR1 is SGHNT and CDR2 YYREEE (reference sequence). There are 14 residues in the CDR3. Trimming removed 4 bases at V and 1 base at J, with 8 bases between. In nucleotides, the CDR3 is TGTGCCAGCAGCCGACCGGGGAACACCGGGGAGCTGTTTTTT. It yields the protein CASSRPGNTGELFF. The entire variable domain, with the rest obtained from reference TRBV5-4 and TRBJ2-2, is as follows: ETGVTQSPTHLIKTRGQQVTLRCSSQSGHNTVSWYQQALGQGPQFIFQYYREEENGRGNFPPRFSGLQFPNYSSELNVNALELDDSALYLCASSRPGNTGELFFGEGSRLTVL.

Comments on this clone: Germline is not matched at one junction end, which may reflect a read error. The chain joins TRBV5-8 to TRBJ2-7, with D perhaps TRBD2 (5 bases). This CDR3 contains 16 residues. The V gene's germline CDR1 is SGHTS and CDR2 YDEGEE. The CDR3 nucleotides read TGCGCCAGCAGCCAAGATAGAGATGCTAGCTTCAACGAGCAGTACTTC. Protein sequence: CASSQDRDASFNEQYF.

V usage is TRBV7-3 and J usage is TRBJ2-5; 7 nucleotides match TRBD2. The CDR3 loop spans 13 amino acids. J gave up 3 bases and V 4 bases, and 2 bases lay outside the gene matches. Per germline, CDR1 SGHTA and CDR2 FQGTGA. The chain's CDR3 is CASSSRGEETQYF. The DNA of the CDR3 is TGTGCCAGCAGCTCCCGGGGGGAAGAGACCCAGTACTTC.

V and J are TRBV11-2 and TRBJ1-1, with no clear D. This CDR3 has 12 residues. Germline assignment: CDR1 SGHAT and CDR2 FQNNGV. The V end lost 5 bases, the J end lost 12 bases, and 16 bases lay between the germline ends. The CDR3, as DNA: TGTGCCAGCAGCGGCTCAATCTTGGGGACTTTCTTT. This translates into CASSGSILGTFF.

In DNA, the CDR3 is TGCGCCAGCAGCTTGGAAGAGAGGGGTAACTACGAGCAGTACTTC. Its protein product is CASSLEERGNYEQYF. The V and J genes are TRBV5-1 and TRBJ2-7; D is possibly TRBD1 or TRBD2 (5 bases each). The germline V gene encodes CDR1 SGHRS and CDR2 YFSETQ. This CDR3 is 15 amino acids long. Trimming shortened V by 0 bases and J by 3 bases, and 13 bases separated the two germline ends.

The genes are TRBV28 and TRBJ1-1; 8 nucleotides match TRBD1. CDR1 is MDHEN and CDR2 is SYDVKM in the germline V gene. The ends lost 7 bases at V and 8 bases at J; junction bases unmatched: 3. The length of the CDR3 is 11 residues. The CDR3 DNA sequence: TGTGCCAGCACCAGGACAGGGGAAGCTTTCTTT. Translated, it gives CASTRTGEAFF.

This chain joins TRBV5-6 and TRBJ1-3; TRBD1 is a possible D gene (6 bases). Germline-derived CDR1 and CDR2 are SGHDT and YYEEEE. The CDR3 length is 15 residues. Trimming took off 4 bases at V and 0 bases at J, with 11 bases between the two ends. For the CDR3, the DNA is TGTGCCAGCAGCCAGGGGTTCCTCTCTGGAAACACCATATATTTT. Its protein product is CASSQGFLSGNTIYF.

The chain combines TRBV27 with TRBJ1-2, with D tentatively TRBD1 (6 bases). From germline, CDR1 is MNHEY and CDR2 SMNVEV (reference sequence). The CDR3 covers 15 residues. Trimming removed 2 bases at V and 8 bases at J, with 18 bases between. As DNA, the CDR3 is TGTGCCAGCAGTTTAGGGGTGTTTGCGGGGGGCGGCTACACCTTC. Translation gives CASSLGVFAGGGYTF.

The V and J genes are TRBV11-2 and TRBJ2-3; the D is unclear. V lost 6 bases and J 5 bases, leaving 21 bases between the germline ends. The length of the CDR3 is 16 residues. CDR1 SGHAT and CDR2 FQNNGV come from the germline V gene. CDR3 residues: CASSSPVVILGDTQYF. CDR3 bases: TGTGCCAGCAGTTCTCCCGTAGTGATTTTGGGAGATACGCAGTATTTT.

This sequence joins TRBV7-9 and TRBJ2-7; no firm D call. Germline V lookup: CDR1 SEHNR, CDR2 FQNEAQ (reference sequence). This CDR3 comprises 12 residues. V was trimmed by 1 base and J by 5 bases, leaving 6 bases between them. The CDR3 here is CASSLGRNEQYF. DNA of the CDR3: TGTGCCAGCAGCTTAGGCAGGAACGAGCAGTACTTC.

V usage is TRBV27 and J usage is TRBJ2-5; no definite D call. Looked up from germline, CDR1 is MNHEY and CDR2 is SMNVEV (reference sequence). The CDR3 is made up of 11 amino acids. Trimming shortened V by 6 bases and J by 7 bases, and 9 bases separated the two germline ends. The chain's CDR3 is CASRFGGTQYF. In DNA form, the CDR3 reads TGTGCCAGCAGGTTTGGCGGGACCCAGTACTTC.

The V call is TRBV6-1, the J call TRBJ2-2; D not resolved. Germline-derived CDR1 and CDR2 are MNHNS and SASEGT. Trimming cost V 1 base and J 3 bases, with 3 bases left between them. This CDR3 region has 13 residues. The CDR3: CASSEGDTGELFF. The CDR3 region has the DNA TGTGCCAGCAGTGAAGGGGACACCGGGGAGCTGTTTTTT.

The rearrangement joins TRBV7-3 to TRBJ2-7; 10 positions match TRBD1. In germline, CDR1 is SGHTA, CDR2 FQGTGA. CDR3 size: 16 residues. Trimming removed 4 bases from V and 4 bases from J; junction bases left unmatched: 10. In nucleotides, the CDR3 is TGTGCCAGCAGCTCTAGAGGGGACAGGGGATCTTACGAGCAGTACTTC. It codes for CASSSRGDRGSYEQYF.

The chain recombines TRBV6-1 with TRBJ1-2; D may be TRBD1 (5 bases). The V gene's germline CDR1 is MNHNS and CDR2 SASEGT. Trimming cost V 4 bases and J 6 bases, with 12 bases left between them. This CDR3 contains 13 residues. The CDR3 DNA reads as TGTGCCAGCAGTGTTTTGGGGCCGAATGGCTACACCTTC. Translation: CASSVLGPNGYTF.

This chain joins TRBV27 and TRBJ2-6; 11 bases match TRBD1. J gave up 2 bases and V 6 bases, and 6 bases lay outside the gene matches. CDR1 is MNHEY, CDR2 SMNVEV, per germline (reference sequence). The CDR3 is made up of 17 amino acids. The CDR3 loop reads CASRLGQGVAGANVLTF. CDR3 nucleotide sequence: TGTGCCAGCAGACTGGGACAGGGGGTCGCTGGGGCCAACGTCCTGACTTTC.

The V call is TRBV5-6, the J call TRBJ2-7; D remains unclear. Trimming removed 1 base from V and 5 bases from J, with 7 bases in between. CDR1 is SGHDT and CDR2 is YYEEEE in the germline V gene. The CDR3 has 12 residues. The CDR3 nucleotides read TGTGCCAGCAGCTTGAGGATGGACGAGCAGTACTTC. Residues: CASSLRMDEQYF.

DNA for the CDR3: TGTGCCAGCAGCTTAGGTGCTAGCGGGCAGGGCTACGAGCAGTACTTC. As protein: CASSLGASGQGYEQYF. V gene TRBV7-2 combines with J gene TRBJ2-7; 8 bases are shared with TRBD2. This CDR3 has 16 residues. V was clipped by 1 base and J by 3 bases; unmatched bases: 8. The germline V gene has CDR1 SGHTA and CDR2 FQGNSA.

This rearrangement joins TRBV11-2 to TRBJ2-7; D possibly corresponds to TRBD1 (6 bases). The CDR3 spans 14 residues. Deletions cut 6 bases from V and 3 bases from J, with 15 bases between. Per the germline V gene, CDR1 is SGHAT and CDR2 is FQNNGV. The CDR3 here is CASRGDRILYEQYF. The CDR3 region has the DNA TGTGCCAGCAGGGGTGACAGGATTCTCTACGAGCAGTACTTC. Based on the CDR3 plus reference TRBV11-2 and TRBJ2-7, the full variable domain is EAGVAQSPRYKIIEKRQSVAFWCNPISGHATLYWYQQILGQGPKLLIQFQNNGVVDDSQLPKDRFSAERLKGVDSTLKIQPAKLEDSAVYLCASRGDRILYEQYFGPGTRLTVT.